The source of this T cell receptor beta chain is a study of STAT5B mutations in CD4+ large granular lymphocyte leukemia. The overall study: CD8+ depletion followed by anti-CD4 microbead selection was applied to cryopreserved cells. The study, taken as a whole, reports: Without putative leukemic clones, patient CD4-sorted repertoires remained more clonal than healthy CD4+ repertoires. 8/27 top patient clones versus 2/35 control clones were TRBV06-family.

Remarks on this clone: Its antigen is undetermined.

The CDR3 length is 15 residues. Germline loops: CDR1 MNHNS, CDR2 SASEGT. The V gene end was trimmed by 4 bases and the J gene end by 5 bases; junction bases not matched to a gene: 11. Measured with immunoSEQ multiplex PCR; TCRdb has only the in-frame clones, and not every one. The table records more than 9,500 clones, about 79% of them present only once. The clonotype was recovered from a man aged 55 to 70 with CD4+ T-cell large granular lymphocyte leukemia. This rearrangement joins TRBV6-1 to TRBJ2-7; 7 bases are shared with TRBD1. Sequencing was carried out using PBMCs. The CDR3, as DNA: TGTGCCAGCAGTGGTAGCCCGGGACAGTCAGACGAGCAGTACTTC. Translated: CASSGSPGQSDEQYF.